Each of the 4 T cell receptor beta chains below was sequenced from the same sample in a study of tumor and adjacent non-tumor tissue in lung cancer. No cell sorting was done before RNA was extracted from the tissue. The library came from three nested PCR rounds adapted from ARM-PCR protocols. TCRdb used MiXCR to reprocess the multiplex PCR reads, holding one entry per CDR3 protein. This sample has around 140,000 distinct CDR3 sequences, with around 66% found just once. Material: lung tumor tissue. These receptors were collected from a man between 60 and 70 years old with small cell lung cancer.

At least ten counts were recorded for this clonotype. This chain links TRBV12-3 or TRBV12-4 with TRBJ2-2; D ambiguous. V lost 5 bases and J lost 1, with 5 bases in between. This CDR3 contains 13 residues. CDR3 protein: CASSPQNTGELFF. CDR3 sequence (DNA): TGTGCCAGCAGTCCTCAGAACACCGGGGAGCTGTTTTTT.

This clonotype was seen just once. At one end the junction does not follow the germline gene, possibly because of a read error. The rearrangement uses TRBV20-1 and TRBJ2-2; D unclear. CDR1 DFQATT and CDR2 SNEGSKA come from the germline V gene (reference sequence). The length of the CDR3 is 14 residues. In DNA form, the CDR3 reads TGCACTGCTAGAGATGCGGTGAACTCCGGGGAGCTGTTTTTT. It yields the protein CTARDAVNSGELFF.

Turning to this clonotype: A read error may produce the germline difference seen at one junction end. The chain uses TRBV6-4 and TRBJ1-1; 8 bases fit TRBD1. Germline V gives CDR1 MRHNA, CDR2 SNTAGT. This CDR3 has 14 amino acids. CDR3 sequence reads: CASSDGQGATGAFF. Written as DNA, the CDR3 is TGTGCCAGCAGTGACGGTCAGGGGGCCACTGGAGCTTTCTTT.

J is TRBJ2-2 and V is TRBV30; D is ambiguous. CDR1 is GTSNPN and CDR2 is SVGIG in the germline V gene (reference sequence). CDR3 length: 12 residues. V shed 3 bases and J shed 2 bases, with 4 bases lying between them. The chain's CDR3 is CAWRGNTGELFF. The CDR3 nucleotides read TGTGCCTGGAGGGGTAACACCGGGGAGCTGTTTTTT.